The 5 T cell receptor beta chains given below trace back to one sample, sequenced in a study of blood T cells in healthy people across ages. Primers used in a second PCR of about 7 to 12 cycles were a sample-barcoded 5' primer and a J-beta primer mix. A single record per CDR3 protein comes from TCRdb applying MiXCR to the 5' RACE reads. In the table there are around 780,000 distinct CDR3 sequences, 25% to 30% of which are singletons. This same sample was also taken into another study, of T cells of mothers and their children.

The material sequenced was blood. The source is a boy aged 5-17 years in good health.

This clonotype was picked up a small number of times. V usage is TRBV4-2 and J usage is TRBJ1-2, with D hard to call. This CDR3 spans 13 amino acids. The germline V gene encodes CDR1 LGHNA and CDR2 YNFKEQ. The V and J ends lost 0 bases and 6 bases respectively, with 8 bases between them. CDR3 nucleotides: TGTGCCAGCAGCCAAGATGTACGCAATGGCTACACCTTC. Its protein is CASSQDVRNGYTF.

This rearrangement joins TRBV7-2 to TRBJ2-3, with TRBD2 matching over 9 bases. From germline, CDR1 is SGHTA and CDR2 FQGNSA. Trimming cost V 1 base and J 8 bases; bases outside gene matches: 10. The CDR3 length is 16 residues. CDR3 nucleotide sequence: TGTGCCAGCAGCTTAGGGTGGCAAGCGGGGGGAGGTACGCAGTATTTT. This translates into CASSLGWQAGGGTQYF.

The gene calls are TRBV6-6 and TRBJ1-2; TRBD1 agrees at 8 bases. This CDR3 region has 14 residues. Germline-derived CDR1 and CDR2 are MNHNY and SVGAGI (reference sequence). Trimming cost V 7 bases and J 6 bases; bases outside gene matches: 10. For the CDR3, the DNA is TGTGCCAGCATCTTCACGGACAGGGTCGATGGCTACACCTTC. Translation gives CASIFTDRVDGYTF.

In its sample, this clonotype was seen a few times. Mismatch with germline at one junction end may stem from a read error. This sequence joins TRBV6-6 and TRBJ1-5, with 8 positions matching TRBD1. Germline lookup yields CDR1 MNHNY and CDR2 SVGAGI (reference sequence). CDR3 size: 16 residues. The CDR3 DNA reads TGTGCCAGCAGTCACCCGACAGGGGATAGCAATCACCCCCAGCATTTT. This gives the protein CASSHPTGDSNHPQHF.

This clonotype was seen only a few times. One end of the junction does not line up with germline, which may come from a read error. This chain links TRBV20-1 with TRBJ1-3; TRBD1 is a possible D gene (6 bases). CDR1 and CDR2 (germline): DFQATT, SNEGSKA (reference sequence). This CDR3 has 14 residues. The CDR3 sequence is CSARGAGYGDTIYF. Here the CDR3 DNA reads TGCAGTGCTAGGGGGGCAGGGTATGGAGACACCATATATTTT.